The present T cell receptor (beta chain) was sequenced within a study of T cell repertoires in cytomegalovirus infection. On the study more broadly: The public TCR beta signatures pointed to both CMV infection and matching HLA type.

Study-wide points: There were carriers of CMV plus the relevant HLA, and cumulative public TCR beta family frequency identified them.

With regard to this clonotype: Its specificity is not known.

TCRdb reprocessed the reads via MiXCR and lists one record per CDR3 protein. This table holds some 800,000 distinct CDR3 sequences, around a third found once. The ends were cut back, 6 bases at V and 0 bases at J, with 12 bases in the middle. This CDR3 comprises 15 residues. The starting material was cultured CD8+ T cells from PBMCs, obtained from culture after CMV antigen stimulation. The sequence derives from a human donor in good health (CMV status not recorded). Some clones in this sample may be carry-over from other donors' samples. This sequence joins TRBV12-3 or TRBV12-4 and TRBJ1-3; D ambiguous. The CDR3 sequence is CASSLRNISGNTIYF. The CDR3 DNA reads as TGTGCCAGCAGCCTACGGAATATCTCTGGAAACACCATATATTTT.